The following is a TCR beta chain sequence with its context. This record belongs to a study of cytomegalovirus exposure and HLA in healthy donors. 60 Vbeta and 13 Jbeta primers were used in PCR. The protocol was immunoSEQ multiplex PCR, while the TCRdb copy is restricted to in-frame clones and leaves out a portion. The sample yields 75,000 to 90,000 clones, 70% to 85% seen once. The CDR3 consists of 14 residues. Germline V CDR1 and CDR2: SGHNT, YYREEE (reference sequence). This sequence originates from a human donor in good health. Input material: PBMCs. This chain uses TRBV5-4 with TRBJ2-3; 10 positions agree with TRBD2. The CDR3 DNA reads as TGTGCACTGAGAGAGCGGGGGGGGGTAGATACGCAGTATTTT. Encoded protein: CALRERGGVDTQYF.